The rows below give T cell receptor beta chains drawn from one sample of a study of long-term antiretroviral therapy in people with HIV. Here immunoSEQ multiplex PCR was the method, and the copy in TCRdb shows in-frame clones only, minus some. This table holds around 30,000 clones, about four fifths found once. Sequenced material: unsorted PBMCs, taken 0.4 years after starting antiretroviral therapy. Receptor source: a man aged 18-30 years with HIV. Both conserved end residues are part of each CDR3. Each record gives: clone size, D gene, V gene, J gene, CDR3 DNA, CDR3 protein. A D gene is named only where the DNA matches it firmly. Size tells how often a clone was seen (once, few, many) or the class of an expanded clone, and some rows leave it out.

clone_size: -
d_call: TRBD1
v_call: TRBV7-9
j_call: TRBJ2-1
cdr3_nt: TGTGCCAGCAGCTTACCGGGACAGGGGTTCTACAATGAGCAGTTCTTC
cdr3_aa: CASSLPGQGFYNEQFF

clone_size: -
d_call: TRBD1
v_call: TRBV9
j_call: TRBJ1-1
cdr3_nt: TGTGCCAGCGGATCGGGCAGGGGGATGAACACTGAAGCTTTCTTT
cdr3_aa: CASGSGRGMNTEAFF

clone_size: -
d_call: -
v_call: TRBV7-2
j_call: TRBJ2-7
cdr3_nt: TGTGCCAGCAGCCCTTGGGCTGGCTACGAGCAGTACTTC
cdr3_aa: CASSPWAGYEQYF

clone_size: -
d_call: -
v_call: TRBV5-1
j_call: TRBJ2-2
cdr3_nt: TGCGCCAGCAGCTTGGTCCTCGGCACCGGGGAGCTGTTTTTT
cdr3_aa: CASSLVLGTGELFF

clone_size: -
d_call: TRBD1
v_call: TRBV19
j_call: TRBJ2-2
cdr3_nt: TGTGCCAGTAGTATAGATCCCCAGGGGGCGAACACCGGGGAGCTGTTTTTT
cdr3_aa: CASSIDPQGANTGELFF

clone_size: -
d_call: -
v_call: TRBV27
j_call: TRBJ2-7
cdr3_nt: TGTGCCAGCAGTTCAAGACACGACGAGCAGTACTTC
cdr3_aa: CASSSRHDEQYF

clone_size: -
d_call: -
v_call: TRBV6-6
j_call: TRBJ1-5
cdr3_nt: TGTGCCAGCAGTGACCGGACCGGCAATCAGCCCCAGCATTTT
cdr3_aa: CASSDRTGNQPQHF

clone_size: once
d_call: -
v_call: TRBV5-6
j_call: TRBJ2-1
cdr3_nt: TGTGCCAGCAGCTTGGGGTCAGGGTACAATGAGCAGTTCTTC
cdr3_aa: CASSLGSGYNEQFF

clone_size: -
d_call: TRBD1
v_call: TRBV10-1
j_call: TRBJ2-7
cdr3_nt: TGCGCCAGCAGTGACGGGACAGAGACCTACGAGCAGTACTTC
cdr3_aa: CASSDGTETYEQYF

clone_size: -
d_call: TRBD2
v_call: TRBV7-8
j_call: TRBJ2-3
cdr3_nt: TGTGCCAGCAGCTCCCCCCGGACTAGCGGGGAATCGGATACGCAGTATTTT
cdr3_aa: CASSSPRTSGESDTQYF

clone_size: -
d_call: TRBD2
v_call: TRBV5-1
j_call: TRBJ2-5
cdr3_nt: TGCGCCAGCAGCTTGGGTGGGACTAGCGGAGAAGAGACCCAGTACTTC
cdr3_aa: CASSLGGTSGEETQYF

clone_size: -
d_call: TRBD1
v_call: TRBV7-3
j_call: TRBJ1-2
cdr3_nt: TGTGCCAGCAGCTTAGAGGGCAGGGGGCTCTATGGTTACACCTTC
cdr3_aa: CASSLEGRGLYGYTF

clone_size: -
d_call: -
v_call: TRBV5-1
j_call: TRBJ2-2
cdr3_nt: TGCGCCAGCAGCTTCTCCCCAGGGAACACCGGGGAGCTGTTTTTT
cdr3_aa: CASSFSPGNTGELFF

clone_size: -
d_call: TRBD2
v_call: TRBV7-8
j_call: TRBJ2-1
cdr3_nt: TGTGCCAGCAGCGGGGAACCGGGACTAGCGGGAGGCAATGAGCAGTTCTTC
cdr3_aa: CASSGEPGLAGGNEQFF

clone_size: -
d_call: -
v_call: TRBV11-2
j_call: TRBJ1-1
cdr3_nt: TGTGCCAGCAGCCCCATAAGGACGGGGAACACTGAAGCTTTCTTT
cdr3_aa: CASSPIRTGNTEAFF

clone_size: -
d_call: -
v_call: TRBV5-4
j_call: TRBJ2-7
cdr3_nt: TGTGCCAGCAGCTTGGCACCCTCCTACGAGCAGTACTTC
cdr3_aa: CASSLAPSYEQYF

clone_size: -
d_call: -
v_call: TRBV7-9
j_call: TRBJ2-6
cdr3_nt: TGTGCCAGCAGCTCACGGACGGGCTGGGCCAACGTCCTGACTTTC
cdr3_aa: CASSSRTGWANVLTF

clone_size: few
d_call: -
v_call: TRBV27
j_call: TRBJ1-6
cdr3_nt: TGTGCCAGCCAGGTGGGGCGAGGTTCACCCCTCCACTTT
cdr3_aa: CASQVGRGSPLHF

clone_size: medium-sized
d_call: -
v_call: TRBV28
j_call: TRBJ1-1
cdr3_nt: TGTGCCAGCAGTCCCACCGGGAGGGGAGGCGATGAAGCTTTCTTT
cdr3_aa: CASSPTGRGGDEAFF

clone_size: -
d_call: TRBD1
v_call: TRBV9
j_call: TRBJ2-1
cdr3_nt: TGTGCCAGCAGCGTAGGCCAGACAGGGTACAATGAGCAGTTCTTC
cdr3_aa: CASSVGQTGYNEQFF

clone_size: once
d_call: -
v_call: TRBV12-5
j_call: TRBJ2-7
cdr3_nt: TGTGCTAGTGGTTTCTCAGGGGGGCCCTACGAGCAGTACTTC
cdr3_aa: CASGFSGGPYEQYF

clone_size: -
d_call: TRBD1
v_call: TRBV5-1
j_call: TRBJ2-7
cdr3_nt: TGCGCCAGCAGCCAGGGACAGACGGAGCAGTACTTC
cdr3_aa: CASSQGQTEQYF

clone_size: -
d_call: -
v_call: TRBV7-9
j_call: TRBJ2-2
cdr3_nt: TGTGCCAGCAGCTCCAGGTCCCAGAACACCGGGGAGCTGTTTTTT
cdr3_aa: CASSSRSQNTGELFF

clone_size: -
d_call: TRBD1
v_call: TRBV9
j_call: TRBJ2-2
cdr3_nt: TGTGCCAGCAGCGTGCCCCTCGACAGGGAAAGCGGGGAGCTGTTTTTT
cdr3_aa: CASSVPLDRESGELFF

clone_size: -
d_call: -
v_call: TRBV19
j_call: TRBJ2-1
cdr3_nt: TGTGCCAGTAGTTTGTTGTCTACAGAGCAGTTCTTC
cdr3_aa: CASSLLSTEQFF

clone_size: -
d_call: -
v_call: TRBV10-2
j_call: TRBJ2-7
cdr3_nt: TGCGCCAGCAGTGAGACCGGGGTACGCTACGAGCAGTACTTC
cdr3_aa: CASSETGVRYEQYF

clone_size: few
d_call: -
v_call: TRBV7-9
j_call: TRBJ1-1
cdr3_nt: TGTGCCAGCAGCTTAGTAGGGTTGGCCGTTGAAGCTTTCTTT
cdr3_aa: CASSLVGLAVEAFF

clone_size: -
d_call: -
v_call: TRBV11-2
j_call: TRBJ2-3
cdr3_nt: TGTGCCAGCAGCTCCCTGTGGGCAGCTAACACAGATACGCAGTATTTT
cdr3_aa: CASSSLWAANTDTQYF

clone_size: -
d_call: TRBD2
v_call: TRBV27
j_call: TRBJ2-7
cdr3_nt: TGTGCCAGCAGTACCCGGACTAGCCCGGACGAGCAGTACTTC
cdr3_aa: CASSTRTSPDEQYF

clone_size: -
d_call: TRBD1
v_call: TRBV10-2
j_call: TRBJ1-5
cdr3_nt: TGCGCCAGCAGTTCTACCGGGACAGCGGGTGGTATAAAGCATTTT
cdr3_aa: CASSSTGTAGGIKHF

clone_size: -
d_call: -
v_call: TRBV2
j_call: TRBJ1-2
cdr3_nt: TGTGCCAGCAAGGACAGATTTAACTATGGCTACACCTTC
cdr3_aa: CASKDRFNYGYTF

clone_size: -
d_call: -
v_call: TRBV27
j_call: TRBJ1-2
cdr3_nt: -
cdr3_aa: CASSSSASNGYTF

clone_size: few
d_call: TRBD1
v_call: TRBV4-2
j_call: TRBJ1-2
cdr3_nt: TGTGCCAGCAGCCAAGATCGACAGGGGAGCAGCTATGGCTACACCTTC
cdr3_aa: CASSQDRQGSSYGYTF

clone_size: -
d_call: -
v_call: TRBV6-6
j_call: TRBJ1-2
cdr3_nt: TGTGCCAGCACCGGCGAGGGCAGCGGCTACACCTTC
cdr3_aa: CASTGEGSGYTF

clone_size: once
d_call: -
v_call: TRBV7-9
j_call: TRBJ2-5
cdr3_nt: TGTGCCAGCAGCCAAATTCGCCCAGGGGAAGAGACCCAGTACTTC
cdr3_aa: CASSQIRPGEETQYF

clone_size: -
d_call: -
v_call: TRBV7-9
j_call: TRBJ1-2
cdr3_nt: TGTGCCAGCAGCTTAGCCACGACCACGAACTATGGCTACACCTTC
cdr3_aa: CASSLATTTNYGYTF

clone_size: -
d_call: -
v_call: TRBV7-6
j_call: TRBJ2-7
cdr3_nt: TGTGCCAGCAGCTTAGTGGCTGGACATAGAGGGCACGAGCAGTACTTC
cdr3_aa: CASSLVAGHRGHEQYF

clone_size: once
d_call: TRBD1
v_call: TRBV11-2
j_call: TRBJ2-1
cdr3_nt: TGTGCCAGCAGCTCGCTTAGGGGGGACAGGGAATCTTATGAGCAGTTCTTC
cdr3_aa: CASSSLRGDRESYEQFF

clone_size: -
d_call: -
v_call: TRBV12-5
j_call: TRBJ1-5
cdr3_nt: TGTGCTAGTGGTTTGAATCCCGGCAATCAGCCCCAGCATTTT
cdr3_aa: CASGLNPGNQPQHF

clone_size: -
d_call: TRBD1
v_call: TRBV7-6
j_call: TRBJ1-4
cdr3_nt: TGTGCCAGCAGCTTAGGGACCGGGACAGGGAATGAAAAACTGTTTTTT
cdr3_aa: CASSLGTGTGNEKLFF

clone_size: -
d_call: -
v_call: TRBV19
j_call: TRBJ2-5
cdr3_nt: TGTGCCAGTATCCGGACCGACAGGCTCGGTAAGACCCAGTACTTC
cdr3_aa: CASIRTDRLGKTQYF

clone_size: -
d_call: -
v_call: TRBV7-2
j_call: TRBJ2-7
cdr3_nt: TGTGCCAGCAGCTTAACGGGTTCCCCCTACGAAGAGCAGTACTTC
cdr3_aa: CASSLTGSPYEEQYF

clone_size: -
d_call: -
v_call: TRBV15
j_call: TRBJ1-1
cdr3_nt: TGTGCCACCAGCAGGTTGGACGGATCCACTGAAGCTTTCTTT
cdr3_aa: CATSRLDGSTEAFF

clone_size: few
d_call: -
v_call: TRBV19
j_call: TRBJ1-2
cdr3_nt: TGTGCCAGTAGTATTGCCCCTTCGAGAGCCAGTGGGTATGGCTACACCTTC
cdr3_aa: CASSIAPSRASGYGYTF

clone_size: -
d_call: -
v_call: TRBV5-8
j_call: TRBJ1-4
cdr3_nt: TGTGCCAGCAGCTTCGGTTTGCATGAAAAACTGTTTTTT
cdr3_aa: CASSFGLHEKLFF

clone_size: -
d_call: TRBD2
v_call: TRBV6-1
j_call: TRBJ2-7
cdr3_nt: TGTGCCAGCAGTGCCCCGACTAGCGGCCTGAGTCCTTACGAGCAGTACTTC
cdr3_aa: CASSAPTSGLSPYEQYF

clone_size: -
d_call: TRBD1
v_call: TRBV4-1
j_call: TRBJ1-2
cdr3_nt: TGCGCCAGCAGCCAGCCCGGACAGGTGAGCGACGCGTCTAACTATGGCTACACCTTC
cdr3_aa: CASSQPGQVSDASNYGYTF

clone_size: -
d_call: TRBD1
v_call: TRBV4-1
j_call: TRBJ1-5
cdr3_nt: TGCGCCAGCAGCCGACAGGACAGGGGTCACCAGCCCCAGCATTTT
cdr3_aa: CASSRQDRGHQPQHF

clone_size: once
d_call: TRBD1
v_call: TRBV27
j_call: TRBJ2-4
cdr3_nt: TGTGCCAGCAGTCCAGGACAGGGGGCGGGTTTGGGCAAAAACATTCAGTACTTC
cdr3_aa: CASSPGQGAGLGKNIQYF

clone_size: -
d_call: -
v_call: TRBV28
j_call: TRBJ2-7
cdr3_nt: TGTGCCAGCAGTTTAGAGGGGCAAACCTACGAGCAGTACTTC
cdr3_aa: CASSLEGQTYEQYF

clone_size: -
d_call: -
v_call: TRBV6-5
j_call: TRBJ1-1
cdr3_nt: TGTGCCAGCAGACAGGGTGCGGGCACTGAAGCTTTCTTT
cdr3_aa: CASRQGAGTEAFF

clone_size: -
d_call: -
v_call: TRBV5-5
j_call: TRBJ2-2
cdr3_nt: TGTGCCAGCAGCCCGTACGCCCCCGCATTGGTACGCGCGAACACCGGGGAGCTGTTTTTT
cdr3_aa: CASSPYAPALVRANTGELFF

clone_size: -
d_call: -
v_call: TRBV4-3
j_call: TRBJ1-1
cdr3_nt: TGCGCCAGCAGCCATGACAGGAGTCAGAACACTGAAGCTTTCTTT
cdr3_aa: CASSHDRSQNTEAFF

clone_size: -
d_call: -
v_call: TRBV5-1
j_call: TRBJ1-4
cdr3_nt: TGCGCCAGCAGCGTAGAAGGACGGTATAATGAAAAACTGTTTTTT
cdr3_aa: CASSVEGRYNEKLFF

clone_size: -
d_call: -
v_call: TRBV5-1
j_call: TRBJ1-1
cdr3_nt: TGCGCCAGCAGCTTTACAGCTAACACTGAAGCTTTCTTT
cdr3_aa: CASSFTANTEAFF

clone_size: few
d_call: -
v_call: TRBV4-3
j_call: TRBJ2-3
cdr3_nt: TGCGCCAGCAGCCAAGACGTCTCAGATACGCAGTATTTT
cdr3_aa: CASSQDVSDTQYF

clone_size: -
d_call: TRBD1
v_call: TRBV7-8
j_call: TRBJ1-5
cdr3_nt: TGTGCCAGCAGCTCCAGAGAAGACAGGGATCAGCCCCAGCATTTT
cdr3_aa: CASSSREDRDQPQHF

clone_size: once
d_call: -
v_call: TRBV2
j_call: TRBJ1-4
cdr3_nt: TGTGCCAGCAGTGCCATTGGGACCACTAATGAAAAACTGTTTTTT
cdr3_aa: CASSAIGTTNEKLFF